The sequence of this T cell receptor (beta chain) was determined in a study of Graves' ophthalmopathy and Graves' hyperthyroidism. This clonotype was detected only a few times. Its target is unknown. Other autoimmune diseases, uncontrolled infections, pregnancy or lactation led to the exclusion of patients. CDR3 length: 13 amino acids. Germline CDR1 KGHDR, CDR2 SFDVKD. V dropped 3 bases and J dropped 7 bases, with 8 bases sitting between them. Amplification of the TCR beta CDR3 regions used RNA transcripts (as template). First-round RT-PCR used HTBI primers; second-round multiplex PCR followed. Each CDR3 protein is one row after TCRdb ran MiXCR on the multiplex PCR reads. The repertoire holds about 220,000 distinct CDR3 sequences, with 20% to 25% as singletons. Whole-study findings and limits: Prediction of ophthalmopathy progression reached about 65% sensitivity and 72% to 75% specificity.

The chain uses TRBV24-1 and TRBJ2-2, with D unresolved. Source material: peripheral blood. This TCR was sampled from a woman between 50 and 59 years old with Graves' ophthalmopathy. The CDR3 DNA is TGTGCCACCAGTGATGGCCCGCTCGGGGAGCTGTTTTTT. Translated, it gives CATSDGPLGELFF.